Shown below are 10 T cell receptor beta chains from a single sample sequenced in a study of blood T cells in healthy people across ages. It was with a sample-barcoded 5' primer and a J-beta primer mix that a second PCR of roughly 6 to 12 cycles was run. TCRdb analysed the 5' RACE reads with MiXCR anew, one entry per CDR3 protein. Here the sample spans 1.8 million or so distinct CDR3 sequences, approximately 40% being singletons. Sequencing used blood. The receptors stem from a human donor in good health.

The sample holds a few counts of this clonotype. The genes are TRBV5-1 and TRBJ2-5, with 12 positions matching TRBD2. The ends lost 4 bases at V and 2 bases at J; junction bases unmatched: 6. CDR3 length: 16 amino acids. Per germline, CDR1 SGHRS and CDR2 YFSETQ. The CDR3 reads CASSRLTSGGQETQYF. The DNA for the CDR3 is TGCGCCAGCAGCCGCTTGACTAGCGGGGGTCAAGAGACCCAGTACTTC.

The V call is TRBV11-1, the J call TRBJ2-3, with 12 positions matching TRBD2. The CDR3 runs to 16 residues. The germline CDR1 and CDR2 sequences are SGHAT and FQDESV (reference sequence). J lost 0 bases, V lost 5 bases, and 3 bases had no gene match. The CDR3: CASSVGTSGSTDTQYF. The CDR3 bases are TGTGCCAGCAGCGTCGGGACTAGCGGGAGCACAGATACGCAGTATTTT.

This sequence joins TRBV4-2 and TRBJ1-3; D perhaps matches TRBD1 (5 bases). Trimming cost V 0 bases and J 3 bases, with 12 bases left between them. Per germline, CDR1 LGHNA and CDR2 YNFKEQ. The CDR3 length is 16 residues. The CDR3 coding sequence is TGTGCCAGCAGCCAAGAGGCGTCCCAGGGTGGAAACACCATATATTTT. It codes for CASSQEASQGGNTIYF.

CDR3 sequence: CASSPPGHEAFF. CDR3 in DNA: TGTGCCAGCAGCCCCCCAGGGCATGAAGCTTTCTTT. V is TRBV7-9 and J is TRBJ1-1, with a possible D match to TRBD1 (5 bases). The CDR3 loop spans 12 amino acids. V was pared by 5 bases and J by 7 bases, with 11 bases between. CDR1 is SEHNR, CDR2 FQNEAQ, per germline (reference sequence).

The chain couples TRBV9 to TRBJ1-2; 11 bases line up with TRBD1. The V segment lost 4 bases and the J segment 0 bases; nucleotides outside the gene matches: 5. CDR3 size: 16 residues. Germline assignment: CDR1 SGDLS and CDR2 YYNGEE. Written as DNA, the CDR3 is TGTGCCAGCAGCACCGGGACAGGGGGATCTAACTATGGCTACACCTTC. As protein: CASSTGTGGSNYGYTF.

Worth noting for this clonotype: At one of its ends the junction is not consistent with the germline gene, which may arise from a read error. In nucleotides, the CDR3 is TGCGCCAGCAGCCCACGACTCCTATCAACTAACGAAAAACTGTTTTTT. The encoded protein is CASSPRLLSTNEKLFF. The chain is built from TRBV4-3 and TRBJ1-4; D remains unclear. The CDR3 runs 16 residues. Germline CDR1 reads LGHNA; CDR2 reads YSLEER.

In its sample, this clonotype was seen many times. The genes are TRBV29-1 and TRBJ2-7, with 8 positions matching TRBD1. Unmatched junction bases numbered 7, after V lost 2 bases and J lost 7 bases. From germline, CDR1 is SQVTM and CDR2 ANQGSEA. The CDR3 sequence is 13 residues long. CDR3 loop: CSVESQGAGEQYF. CDR3 bases: TGCAGCGTTGAATCCCAGGGGGCTGGGGAGCAGTACTTC.

This clonotype was seen more than once but under ten times. The gene calls are TRBV11-2 and TRBJ2-7, with 9 bases matching TRBD2. Germline trimming cut 3 bases from V and 2 bases from J; bases unmatched to any gene: 14. CDR1 is SGHAT and CDR2 is FQNNGV in the germline V gene. This CDR3 is 18 amino acids long. CDR3 sequence: CASSFNAASGAHTYEQYF. The CDR3 nucleotides read TGTGCCAGCAGCTTTAATGCTGCTAGCGGGGCCCATACCTACGAGCAGTACTTC.

CDR3 loop: CASSQNRSPNEQFF. As DNA, the CDR3 is TGTGCCAGCAGCCAAAACAGGTCCCCCAATGAGCAGTTCTTC. This chain links TRBV3-1 with TRBJ2-1, with D maybe TRBD1 (5 bases). The ends were cut back, 2 bases at V and 6 bases at J, with 11 bases in the middle. Germline V gives CDR1 LGHDT, CDR2 YNNKEL (reference sequence). The CDR3 runs to 14 residues.

A word on this clonotype: Mismatch with germline at one junction end may stem from a read error. The gene calls are TRBV5-5 and TRBJ1-2; no firm D call. Germline CDR1 reads SGHKS; CDR2 reads YYEKEE (reference sequence). The CDR3 length is 13 residues. CDR3 sequence: CASSRGGNHGYTF. The DNA of the CDR3 is TGTGCCAGCAGCCGCGGTGGTAACCATGGCTACACCTTC.